The 9 T cell receptor beta chains below all came from one sample that was sequenced in a study of response to subunit inactivated influenza vaccine. TCRdb reanalysed the RT-PCR reads using MiXCR and keeps one entry per CDR3 protein. The repertoire holds about 500,000 distinct CDR3 sequences, with approximately 17% as singletons. The material sequenced was CD4+ T cells sorted from PBMCs, taken less than 30 months after vaccination. The receptors come from a man aged 50 to 69 who received an inactivated influenza vaccine.

The chain recombines TRBV19 with TRBJ2-1, with TRBD2 matching 11 bases. There are 19 residues in the CDR3. Germline V gene data show CDR1 as LNHDA and CDR2 as SQIVND (reference sequence). The trim removed 5 bases at V and 4 bases at J, leaving 16 bases unmatched. CDR3 nucleotides: TGTGCCAGTAGTGGGGGGTCGGGTCATGGGACTAGCGGATACAATGAGCAGTTCTTC. This encodes CASSGGSGHGTSGYNEQFF.

The CDR3 DNA is TGCAGTGCCCCGGACAGTTCGGGCCCACATGAGCAGTTCTTC. This encodes CSAPDSSGPHEQFF. V usage is TRBV20-1 and J usage is TRBJ2-1, with D perhaps TRBD1 (6 bases). The CDR3 runs 14 residues. Looked up from germline, CDR1 is DFQATT and CDR2 is SNEGSKA (reference sequence). The ends were cut back, 6 bases at V and 8 bases at J, with 20 bases in the middle.

In this sample, this clonotype turned up a few times. The V gene is TRBV4-2, the J gene TRBJ2-3, with 8 bases that match TRBD2. Trimming took 3 bases from V and 4 from J; bases not matched to a gene: 9. Germline CDR1 and CDR2: LGHNA and YNFKEQ. The CDR3 loop spans 16 amino acids. CDR3 in amino acids: CASSQRTTGGADTQYF. CDR3 sequence (DNA): TGTGCCAGCAGCCAGCGAACTACCGGGGGGGCAGATACGCAGTATTTT.

This clonotype was found many times. The chain links TRBV5-6 to TRBJ2-2; D is possibly TRBD1 (5 bases). Germline lookup yields CDR1 SGHDT and CDR2 YYEEEE. V was shortened by 4 bases and J by 4 bases, with 17 bases between the two germline ends. CDR3 size: 16 residues. The CDR3 region has the DNA TGTGCCAGCAGCCTTACGCGACAGATTAGCACCGGGGAGCTGTTTTTT. Encoded protein: CASSLTRQISTGELFF.

This clonotype was found a few times. The CDR3 here is CASSQAASKGNEKLFF. The CDR3 DNA sequence: TGCGCCAGCAGCCAAGCGGCCTCGAAGGGTAATGAAAAACTGTTTTTT. The chain has TRBV4-1 and TRBJ1-4; unclear D gene. CDR3 size: 16 residues. V shed 1 base and J shed 4 bases, with 13 bases lying between them. Germline assignment: CDR1 MGHRA and CDR2 YSYEKL.

The DNA of the CDR3 is TGTGCCTGGAGTATGAGTAGCAATGAGCAGTTCTTC. Protein sequence: CAWSMSSNEQFF. This chain joins TRBV30 and TRBJ2-1; no reliable D call. The CDR3 covers 12 residues. Per germline, CDR1 GTSNPN and CDR2 SVGIG (reference sequence). Trimming left V 2 bases short and J 6 bases short, with 8 bases between.

This clonotype was picked up a small number of times. The chain recombines TRBV5-1 with TRBJ1-2; 11 nucleotides align to TRBD1. Germline CDR1 SGHRS, CDR2 YFSETQ. This CDR3 spans 13 amino acids. The trim removed 3 bases at V and 11 bases at J, leaving 6 bases unmatched. The CDR3 loop is CASSSGQGESYTF. For the CDR3, the DNA is TGCGCCAGCAGCTCGGGACAGGGGGAATCATACACCTTC.

This chain connects TRBV11-2 to TRBJ2-7; tentative D call: TRBD1 (5 bases). CDR1 and CDR2 from the germline V gene are SGHAT and FQNNGV. With 6 bases removed from V and 6 bases from J, the gap between germline ends came to 15 bases. The CDR3 runs 13 residues. CDR3 DNA sequence: TGTGCCAGCAGATTCAATAGCAGGGCCGAGCAGTACTTC. It yields the protein CASRFNSRAEQYF.

This clonotype appeared a few times. The gene calls are TRBV4-2 and TRBJ1-4; D call uncertain. The length of the CDR3 is 16 residues. Trimming left V 2 bases short and J 8 bases short, with 18 bases between. Looked up from germline, CDR1 is LGHNA and CDR2 is YNFKEQ. CDR3 in amino acids: CASSQQPGIGYEKLFF. The CDR3, as DNA: TGTGCCAGCAGCCAACAACCGGGAATTGGGTACGAAAAACTGTTTTTT.